This entry lists 21 T cell receptor beta chains sequenced from one sample in a study of blood T cell repertoires in COVID-19. Some clones are missing from TCRdb's copy, which holds only in-frame ones; the method was immunoSEQ multiplex PCR. Of around 500,000 clones listed, around 85% are singletons. Sequenced sample: PBMCs or T cells enriched from blood (not recorded which). The receptors come from a woman aged 55-70 years who had recovered from COVID-19.

CDR3 coding DNA: TGTGCCAGTAGTAAAACCCCACCTACAGGGGGAAGATTTGAAAAACTGTTTTTT. Translating gives CASSKTPPTGGRFEKLFF. The chain has TRBV19 and TRBJ1-4, with 8 bases fitting TRBD1. With 4 bases clipped from V and 7 bases from J, the junction kept 17 bases outside the gene matches. CDR1 is LNHDA and CDR2 is SQIVND in the germline V gene (reference sequence). The CDR3 loop spans 18 amino acids.

This clone was picked up one time. This chain uses TRBV10-1 with TRBJ1-1; the D gene is possibly TRBD1 (5 bases). The CDR3 is made up of 15 amino acids. Germline values: CDR1 WNHNN, CDR2 SYGVQD (reference sequence). The V and J ends lost 3 bases and 1 base respectively, with 12 bases between them. The CDR3 here is CASSDVGQGNTEAFF. The CDR3 nucleotides read TGCGCCAGCAGTGATGTTGGTCAGGGGAACACTGAAGCTTTCTTT.

The V call is TRBV10-3, the J call TRBJ1-6; maybe TRBD1 (6 bases). The V gene lost 2 bases and the J gene lost 14 bases, with 19 bases spanning the gap. The CDR3 is made up of 15 amino acids. Germline-derived CDR1 and CDR2 are ENHRY and SYGVKD. The CDR3 nucleotides read TGTGCCATCAGTGAGACCGGACACGGAGAGGGGGCCCTCCACTTT. Amino acids: CAISETGHGEGALHF.

V usage is TRBV6-4 and J usage is TRBJ2-2; 11 positions match TRBD1. Germline CDR1 reads MRHNA; CDR2 reads SNTAGT. Trimming at V came to 4 bases and at J to 7 bases, leaving 5 bases not matched to a gene. This CDR3 comprises 15 residues. In nucleotides, the CDR3 is TGTGCCAGCAGTGGCGCGGGACAGGGGGGCGGGGAGCTGTTTTTT. Its protein product is CASSGAGQGGGELFF.

The V call is TRBV18, the J call TRBJ2-7, with 10 bases aligning to TRBD1. Germline trimming cut 2 bases from V and 4 bases from J; bases unmatched to any gene: 2. The CDR3 spans 14 residues. Germline lookup yields CDR1 KGHSH and CDR2 LQKENI. The DNA of the CDR3 is TGTGCCAGCTCACCAGACAGGGGGCGGTACGAGCAGTACTTC. It specifies CASSPDRGRYEQYF.

Concerning this clone: The identical CDR3 is also encoded by other nucleotide sequences in the sample. This chain links TRBV10-1 with TRBJ2-2, with D maybe TRBD1 (5 bases). This CDR3 has 14 residues. Germline lookup yields CDR1 WNHNN and CDR2 SYGVQD (reference sequence). Trimming pared 5 bases from V and 6 bases from J, leaving 13 bases between. CDR3 sequence: CASSIDSPAGELFF. The CDR3 region has the DNA TGCGCCAGCAGTATCGACAGCCCGGCCGGGGAGCTGTTTTTT.

This rearrangement joins TRBV5-1 to TRBJ2-7; D might be TRBD2 (6 bases). CDR1 and CDR2 from the germline V gene are SGHRS and YFSETQ. CDR3 length: 14 amino acids. V was cut by 4 bases and J by 1 base, with 12 bases left in between. The CDR3 here is CASSLAGNSYEQYF. The DNA of the CDR3 is TGCGCCAGCAGCCTGGCGGGGAATTCCTACGAGCAGTACTTC.

This chain joins TRBV9 and TRBJ1-3; 7 bases are a match to TRBD1. The CDR3 extends over 16 amino acids. The V gene's germline CDR1 is SGDLS and CDR2 YYNGEE. The junction had 8 bases not matched to a gene; V was cut back by 3 bases and J by 2 bases. CDR3 in amino acids: CASSGPGDRAGNTIYF. The CDR3 DNA reads as TGTGCCAGCAGCGGACCTGGGGACAGAGCTGGAAACACCATATATTTT.

The chain joins TRBV10-3 to TRBJ2-7; D possibly corresponds to TRBD1 (6 bases). Germline V gene data show CDR1 as ENHRY and CDR2 as SYGVKD. Trimming shortened V by 7 bases and J by 0 bases, and 10 bases separated the two germline ends. The CDR3 has 13 residues. CDR3 nucleotides: TGTGCCATCAAAAGGGGGAGCTCCTACGAGCAGTACGTC. Translation gives CAIKRGSSYEQYV.

This sequence joins TRBV5-1 and TRBJ1-6; 9 bases match TRBD1. The CDR3 contains 18 residues. The V gene's germline CDR1 is SGHRS and CDR2 YFSETQ. J lost 0 bases, V lost 4 bases, and 8 bases had no gene match. CDR3 nucleotide sequence: TGCGCCAGCAGCGTGACCGGGACAGGGAGCTCCTATAATTCACCCCTCCACTTT. This translates into CASSVTGTGSSYNSPLHF.

The chain combines TRBV19 with TRBJ1-2, with D possibly TRBD1 on 6 matching bases. V lost 3 bases and J 2 bases, leaving 16 bases between the germline ends. The CDR3 is 16 amino acids. Per the germline V gene, CDR1 is LNHDA and CDR2 is SQIVND (reference sequence). The CDR3 protein is CASSILGGARNYGYTF. CDR3 nucleotide sequence: TGTGCCAGTAGTATTCTCGGGGGGGCGAGGAACTATGGCTACACCTTC.

This CDR3 is CASSYSRVAYGYTF. The DNA for the CDR3 is TGTGCCAGCAGTTACTCGCGGGTCGCCTATGGCTACACCTTC. The V call is TRBV6-5, the J call TRBJ1-2; D gene uncertain. The CDR3 has 14 amino acids. Germline-derived CDR1 and CDR2 are MNHEY and SVGAGI. V was cut by 0 bases and J by 4 bases, with 9 bases left in between.

V usage is TRBV10-2 and J usage is TRBJ1-2, with 7 bases lining up with TRBD1. The J segment lost 4 bases and the V segment lost 11 bases, leaving 4 bases of the junction unmatched. The CDR3 contains 11 residues. Germline lookup yields CDR1 WSHSY and CDR2 SAAADI. Here the CDR3 DNA reads TGCGCCTCACAGGGGATCTATGGCTACACCTTC. Translation: CASQGIYGYTF.

This clone was observed once. The V gene is TRBV24-1, the J gene TRBJ2-5; weak D call: TRBD1 (6 bases). Germline CDR1 KGHDR, CDR2 SFDVKD. The length of the CDR3 is 15 residues. V lost 5 bases, J lost 2 bases, and 14 bases lay in between. This chain's CDR3 is CATSALVGQQETQYF. CDR3 bases: TGTGCCACCAGTGCCCTCGTCGGACAGCAAGAGACCCAGTACTTC.

This chain joins TRBV19 and TRBJ2-7; D might be TRBD1 (5 bases). Germline V gene data show CDR1 as LNHDA and CDR2 as SQIVND (reference sequence). Trimming removed 4 bases at V and 1 base at J, with 11 bases between. The CDR3 has 14 amino acids. The CDR3 DNA reads TGTGCCAGTAGTAAGACAGTGACTTCCTACGAGCAGTACGTC. Translating gives CASSKTVTSYEQYV.

This chain links TRBV28 with TRBJ2-7; D not resolved. The V gene's germline CDR1 is MDHEN and CDR2 SYDVKM. Trimming pared 4 bases from V and 3 bases from J, leaving 10 bases between. This CDR3 region has 13 residues. Written as DNA, the CDR3 is TGTGCCAGCAGTTCCTCCCCGTACTACGAGCAGTACGTC. It specifies CASSSSPYYEQYV.

The V and J genes are TRBV30 and TRBJ2-1; TRBD2 is a possible D gene (6 bases). Trimming removed 3 bases at V and 10 bases at J, with 13 bases between. The CDR3 is 12 amino acids. Germline V CDR1 and CDR2: GTSNPN, SVGIG (reference sequence). In DNA, the CDR3 is TGTGCCTGGAGCACCCGGGGGTCAGAGCAGTTCTTC. Its translation: CAWSTRGSEQFF.

The chain combines TRBV19 with TRBJ2-3; no definite D call. This CDR3 has 14 amino acids. Between the trimmed V and J ends, which lost 3 bases and 2 bases, there was a span of 9 bases. The germline CDR1 and CDR2 sequences are LNHDA and SQIVND (reference sequence). The CDR3 region has the DNA TGTGCCAGTAGTATTCCTAATCCCACAGATACGCAGTATTTT. Translated: CASSIPNPTDTQYF.

This clone was detected once. This rearrangement joins TRBV6-6 to TRBJ1-2; 9 bases line up with TRBD1. J gave up 8 bases and V 6 bases, and 7 bases lay outside the gene matches. Germline CDR1 MNHNY, CDR2 SVGAGI (reference sequence). The CDR3 totals 13 residues. In DNA, the CDR3 is TGTGCCAGCAGCACCGGGACAGGGTACGGCTACACCTTC. Translating it yields CASSTGTGYGYTF.

The V and J genes are TRBV29-1 and TRBJ2-5, with D uncertain. V was clipped by 5 bases and J by 2 bases, with 15 bases between them. The CDR3 loop spans 14 amino acids. Germline loops: CDR1 SQVTM, CDR2 ANQGSEA. The CDR3 spells CSVRQLNFQETQYF. The CDR3 nucleotides read TGCAGCGTTCGACAATTGAATTTTCAAGAGACCCAGTACTTC.

The genes are TRBV7-9 and TRBJ2-7, with 9 bases fitting TRBD1. In germline, CDR1 is SEHNR, CDR2 FQNEAQ (reference sequence). CDR3 length equals 16 residues. V trimming: 5 bases; J trimming: 2 bases; junction bases outside the gene matches: 10. The CDR3 spells CASSPYTGGNTYEQYF. CDR3 coding DNA: TGTGCCAGCAGCCCGTACACAGGGGGCAATACCTACGAGCAGTACTTC.